Here is one T cell receptor (beta chain) with its context. These data belong to a study of cytomegalovirus exposure and HLA in healthy donors. The CDR3 has 16 amino acids. Germline V gives CDR1 MNHEY, CDR2 SMNVEV (reference sequence). The V end was cut by 5 bases, the J end by 1 base, with 17 bases between. Primers for the PCR totalled 60 Vbeta and 13 Jbeta. Profiled with immunoSEQ multiplex PCR; TCRdb holds only in-frame clones, not every one. The table records some 140,000 clones, over 70% of them present only once. The chain joins TRBV27 to TRBJ2-5, with D possibly TRBD2 on 6 matching bases. This TCR derives from a man younger than 30 in good health and CMV-seronegative. Material: PBMCs. The CDR3, as DNA: TGTGCCAGCAGTGTCGGGACTTCCCGCTTCCAAGAGACCCAGTACTTC. Residues: CASSVGTSRFQETQYF.